Below, 22 T cell receptor beta chains from the same sample are listed, as sequenced in a study of blood T cell repertoires in COVID-19. Sequencing used immunoSEQ multiplex PCR; TCRdb keeps in-frame clones, though not all of them. The sample contains about 220,000 clones, approximately 82% of which appear only once. The sequenced material came from peripheral blood. The receptors were sampled from a woman at least 80 years old with acute or convalescent COVID-19.

CDR3 in amino acids: CASSPLSTANTEAFF. In nucleotides, the CDR3 is TGTGCCAGCAGCCCTTTATCGACAGCCAACACTGAAGCTTTCTTT. The chain links TRBV3-1 (or the pseudogene TRBV3-2) to TRBJ1-1, with a weak D call TRBD1 (5 bases). This CDR3 is built from 15 residues. The V and J ends lost 4 bases and 2 bases respectively, with 14 bases between them. Germline-derived CDR1 and CDR2 are LGHDT and YNNKEL (reference sequence).

The CDR3 nucleotides read TGTGCCAGCAGCTTAGCGAGAGGGGGCCAAGAGACCCAGTACTTC. Translation gives CASSLARGGQETQYF. This chain links TRBV7-7 with TRBJ2-5; D may be TRBD1 (6 bases). Trimming left V 0 bases short and J 1 base short, with 9 bases between. The CDR3 is 15 residues long. Per germline, CDR1 SSHAT and CDR2 FNYEAQ (reference sequence).

The V gene is TRBV19, the J gene TRBJ2-5, with a tentative D call TRBD1 (5 bases). V was shortened by 1 base and J by 5 bases, with 8 bases between the two germline ends. The CDR3 length is 13 residues. Looked up from germline, CDR1 is LNHDA and CDR2 is SQIVND (reference sequence). CDR3: CASSIGQFETQYF. The CDR3 DNA sequence: TGTGCCAGTAGTATAGGACAGTTCGAGACCCAGTACTTC.

The chain carries TRBV5-1 and TRBJ2-3; 12 bases are shared with TRBD2. CDR1 is SGHRS and CDR2 is YFSETQ in the germline V gene. The CDR3 sequence is 14 residues long. With 6 bases clipped from V and 6 bases from J, the junction kept 5 bases outside the gene matches. CDR3 loop: CASKTSGGTDTQYF. The CDR3 DNA reads as TGCGCCAGCAAGACTAGCGGGGGTACGGATACGCAGTATTTT. The whole variable domain, filled in from reference TRBV5-1 and TRBJ2-3, reads KAGVTQTPRYLIKTRGQQVTLSCSPISGHRSVSWYQQTPGQGLQFLFEYFSETQRNKGNFPGRFSGRQFSNSRSEMNVSTLELGDSALYLCASKTSGGTDTQYFGPGTRLTVL.

The chain joins TRBV13 to TRBJ2-7; the match to TRBD2 covers 7 bases. The germline V gene has CDR1 PRHDT and CDR2 FYEKMQ (reference sequence). V shed 5 bases, J shed 3 bases, and the junction held 7 bases outside the gene matches. The CDR3 totals 14 residues. CDR3 region: CASSVRGGDYEQYF. CDR3 in DNA: TGTGCCAGCAGCGTTCGCGGGGGAGACTACGAGCAGTACTTC.

V usage is TRBV6-5 and J usage is TRBJ2-7; possibly TRBD1 for D (6 bases). The germline gives CDR1 MNHEY, CDR2 SVGAGI. The CDR3 length is 14 residues. Trimming pared 5 bases from V and 3 bases from J, leaving 14 bases between. The CDR3: CASSPRDMIYEQYF. In nucleotides, the CDR3 is TGTGCCAGCAGTCCCCGGGACATGATCTACGAGCAGTACTTC.

The rearrangement links TRBV18 to TRBJ1-4; D is uncertain. Germline V lookup: CDR1 KGHSH, CDR2 LQKENI. V gave up 4 bases and J gave up 2 bases, with 5 bases separating them. The CDR3 consists of 13 residues. CDR3 sequence (DNA): TGTGCCAGCTCACGGGCGACTAATGAAAAACTGTTTTTT. Protein: CASSRATNEKLFF.

This chain uses TRBV19 with TRBJ2-3, with 8 bases identical to TRBD2. Germline-derived CDR1 and CDR2 are LNHDA and SQIVND (reference sequence). J was trimmed by 5 bases and V by 2 bases; bases with no gene match: 15. The CDR3 runs 18 residues. The CDR3 DNA reads TGTGCCAGTAGTATAACGGCGGGGGGCTGGAACCGGGGAGATACGCAGTATTTT. Translated: CASSITAGGWNRGDTQYF.

The CDR3 is CASSLGRAPGYIQYF. CDR3 in DNA: TGTGCCAGCAGCTTGGGTAGGGCCCCGGGGTACATTCAGTACTTC. This chain joins TRBV5-5 and TRBJ2-4; a weak D match, TRBD2 (5 bases). This CDR3 has 15 amino acids. Deletions cut 0 bases from V and 8 bases from J, with 15 bases between. Germline lookup yields CDR1 SGHKS and CDR2 YYEKEE (reference sequence).

The rearrangement joins TRBV6-5 to TRBJ1-2; 12 bases line up with TRBD1. With 8 bases clipped from V and 4 bases from J, the junction kept 2 bases outside the gene matches. Germline V CDR1 and CDR2: MNHEY, SVGAGI. CDR3 length: 13 amino acids. The CDR3 DNA is TGTGCCAGCGGGGACAGGGGGCCCTATGGCTACACCTTC. Translated, it gives CASGDRGPYGYTF.

The chain has TRBV19 and TRBJ2-1, with D perhaps TRBD1 (5 bases). V was shortened by 4 bases and J by 4 bases, with 8 bases between the two germline ends. The V gene's germline CDR1 is LNHDA and CDR2 SQIVND (reference sequence). The CDR3 loop spans 13 amino acids. The CDR3 protein is CASSSRQYNEQFF. CDR3 DNA sequence: TGTGCCAGTAGTAGTAGACAGTACAATGAGCAGTTCTTC. The whole variable domain, remainder taken from reference TRBV19 and TRBJ2-1, is DGGITQSPKYLFRKEGQNVTLSCEQNLNHDAMYWYRQDPGQGLRLIYYSQIVNDFQKGDIAEGYSVSREKKESFPLTVTSAQKNPTAFYLCASSSRQYNEQFFGPGTRLTVL.

The rearrangement joins TRBV7-2 to TRBJ2-1; possible D gene TRBD1, 6 bases. CDR1 SGHTA and CDR2 FQGNSA come from the germline V gene. Trimming cost V 5 bases and J 5 bases, with 10 bases left between them. CDR3 length equals 13 residues. Written as DNA, the CDR3 is TGTGCCAGCAGCCTGGACAGAAACAATGAGCAGTTCTTC. Encoded protein: CASSLDRNNEQFF.

The chain has TRBV12-3 or TRBV12-4 and TRBJ1-2; D may be TRBD1 (5 bases). Trimming stripped 7 bases from V and 4 bases from J, with 13 bases between. This CDR3 region has 13 residues. Here the CDR3 DNA reads TGTGCCAGCACTTTCCAGGGACTCTATGGCTACACCTTC. This sequence encodes CASTFQGLYGYTF.

V and J are TRBV5-4 and TRBJ2-7; 7 bases are shared with TRBD2. V gave up 4 bases and J gave up 6 bases; unmatched junction bases: 13. Germline lookup yields CDR1 SGHNT and CDR2 YYREEE (reference sequence). CDR3 length equals 15 residues. As DNA, the CDR3 is TGTGCCAGCAGCAGCCGGGGACTACTTCTTGTCGAGCAGTACTTC. Protein: CASSSRGLLLVEQYF. The full variable domain, completed using reference TRBV5-4 and TRBJ2-7, is ETGVTQSPTHLIKTRGQQVTLRCSSQSGHNTVSWYQQALGQGPQFIFQYYREEENGRGNFPPRFSGLQFPNYSSELNVNALELDDSALYLCASSSRGLLLVEQYFGPGTRLTVT.

The rearrangement links TRBV6-1 to TRBJ1-2; no clear D. From germline, CDR1 is MNHNS and CDR2 SASEGT. Trimming took off 0 bases at V and 6 bases at J, with 14 bases between the two ends. The CDR3 has 15 residues. CDR3 in DNA: TGTGCCAGCAGTGAAGCGGGGATCCCCGGGGATGGCTACACCTTC. Amino acids: CASSEAGIPGDGYTF.

The V gene is TRBV19, the J gene TRBJ1-4; 7 nucleotides line up with TRBD1. J lost 7 bases, V lost 4 bases, and 9 bases had no gene match. This CDR3 spans 15 amino acids. Germline CDR1 is LNHDA and CDR2 is SQIVND (reference sequence). The CDR3 here is CASSTTGMLSEKLFF. In nucleotides, the CDR3 is TGTGCCAGTAGTACGACAGGGATGTTAAGTGAAAAACTGTTTTTT.

CDR3 sequence (DNA): TGTGCCAGTTCCCAGGGGTATAGCTATGGCTACACCTTC. This gives the protein CASSQGYSYGYTF. This chain uses TRBV11-2 with TRBJ1-2; weak D call: TRBD1 (6 bases). Germline lookup yields CDR1 SGHAT and CDR2 FQNNGV. The CDR3 runs to 13 residues. The V end lost 9 bases, the J end lost 4 bases, and 15 bases lay between the germline ends.

This clone was seen a handful of times. The chain has TRBV24-1 and TRBJ1-5; TRBD1 is a possible D gene (5 bases). V was trimmed by 4 bases and J by 0 bases, leaving 12 bases between them. Per the germline V gene, CDR1 is KGHDR and CDR2 is SFDVKD. CDR3 length: 16 amino acids. CDR3 bases: TGTGCCACCAGTGACGTATCAGGGAATAGCAATCAGCCCCAGCATTTT. This encodes CATSDVSGNSNQPQHF.

The rearrangement links TRBV6-5 to TRBJ1-4; 8 bases map to TRBD1. The CDR3 loop spans 14 amino acids. The V gene's germline CDR1 is MNHEY and CDR2 SVGAGI. V lost 7 bases to trimming and J lost 7 bases; unmatched junction nucleotides: 8. CDR3 in DNA: TGTGCCAGCAATCAAGGACAGGGAGCTGAAAAACTGTTTTTT. Its protein product is CASNQGQGAEKLFF.

This clone was picked up a small number of times. This chain joins TRBV27 and TRBJ1-1; D is possibly TRBD1 (5 bases). This CDR3 contains 14 residues. Germline-derived CDR1 and CDR2 are MNHEY and SMNVEV (reference sequence). Deletions cut 3 bases from V and 0 bases from J, with 8 bases between. The CDR3 bases are TGTGCCAGCAGTTTTTCAGGGATGAACACTGAAGCTTTCTTT. Translated, it gives CASSFSGMNTEAFF.

The chain joins TRBV9 to TRBJ2-3; 10 bases line up with TRBD2. Germline-derived CDR1 and CDR2 are SGDLS and YYNGEE. V shed 4 bases and J 4 bases; nucleotides not matched to a gene: 9. This CDR3 is 16 amino acids long. The CDR3 spells CASSPRTSGRADTQYF. The CDR3 DNA follows: TGTGCCAGCAGCCCACGGACTAGCGGCCGGGCAGATACGCAGTATTTT.

The chain links TRBV30 to TRBJ2-7; 10 bases align to TRBD1. Germline-derived CDR1 and CDR2 are GTSNPN and SVGIG (reference sequence). The CDR3 is 13 amino acids. Trimming removed 3 bases from V and 3 bases from J; junction bases left unmatched: 2. CDR3 amino acids: CAWRDRGYYEQYF. DNA for the CDR3: TGTGCCTGGAGGGACAGGGGGTACTACGAGCAGTACTTC.